The 5 T cell receptor beta chains reported below all come from one sample, sequenced in a study of glioma-infiltrating T cells. The iRepertoire nested amplicon-rescue multiplex PCR amplified TCR alpha and beta CDR3s from RNA. TCRdb analysed the multiplex PCR reads with MiXCR anew, one entry per CDR3 protein. The sample yields around 130,000 distinct CDR3 sequences, around a quarter seen once. Source material: glioma tissue, nonneoplastic brain tissue, or PBMCs (not recorded which). All receptors come from a human donor with low-grade glioma or glioblastoma, undergoing nonglioma brain surgery, or in good health (not recorded which).

In its sample, this clonotype was seen a few times. This sequence joins TRBV7-3 and TRBJ1-1; a weak D match, TRBD1 (5 bases). The CDR3 totals 15 residues. Trimming shortened V by 1 base and J by 5 bases, and 14 bases separated the two germline ends. Looked up from germline, CDR1 is SGHTA and CDR2 is FQGTGA. The CDR3 bases are TGTGCCAGCAGCTTAAGCGAAGGGGCGCTGACTGAAGCTTTCTTT. Amino acid sequence: CASSLSEGALTEAFF.

This clonotype has more than one count but fewer than ten. The rearrangement uses TRBV3-1 and TRBJ2-1; TRBD2 aligns across 7 bases. Trimming at V came to 8 bases and at J to 9 bases, leaving 7 bases not matched to a gene. From germline, CDR1 is LGHDT and CDR2 YNNKEL (reference sequence). The CDR3 runs 12 residues. CDR3 sequence: CASRSGAVEQFF. Written as DNA, the CDR3 is TGTGCCAGCCGAAGCGGGGCGGTTGAGCAGTTCTTC.

On this clonotype: This clone may be a read error of a much larger clone one base away. The V and J genes are TRBV6-2 or TRBV6-3 and TRBJ1-1; no firm D call. Per germline, CDR1 MNHEY and CDR2 SVGEGT. The CDR3 sequence is 14 residues long. This CDR3 reads CAGSYSGRDTEAFF. CDR3 nucleotides: TGTGCCGGCAGTTACTCGGGGAGGGACACTGAAGCTTTCTTT.

This clonotype was observed once. This may arise from a read error, as a much more abundant clone is one base away. The V gene is TRBV7-2, the J gene TRBJ1-2; TRBD1 matches 9 bases. Germline loops: CDR1 SGHTA, CDR2 FQGNSA. CDR3 length: 13 amino acids. V was pared by 6 bases and J by 7 bases, with 6 bases of the junction left unmatched. The DNA for the CDR3 is TGTGCCAGCAGTCTGGGGACAGGGTTTGGCTACACCTTC. This encodes CASSLGTGFGYTF.

This clonotype was recorded many times. The chain carries TRBV6-1 and TRBJ2-1, with 8 positions matching TRBD2. J was trimmed by 15 bases and V by 5 bases; bases with no gene match: 9. Germline loops: CDR1 MNHNS, CDR2 SASEGT. The CDR3 totals 12 residues. The DNA of the CDR3 is TGTGCCAGCAGTCCCCAGCGGGGGAGGGCGTTCTTC. Translating gives CASSPQRGRAFF.